These T cell receptor beta chains were read from a single sample in a study of vaccination and CD4 T cells after COVID-19. TCRdb re-called the PCR reads through MiXCR, storing one row per CDR3 protein. The sample yields around 7,000 distinct CDR3 sequences, under 60% seen once. Which antigens these TCRs recognize remains unknown. The sample taken for sequencing was CD4+ T cells from blood, cultured in vitro. The receptors shown here come from a human donor in good health. Both conserved end residues are part of each CDR3. The order of the fields is J gene, D gene, V gene, clone size, CDR3 DNA, CDR3 protein. The D gene is left open where the match is weak. A row's size may be missing; if present it is once, few, many or a size class.

>TRBJ1-2|-|TRBV7-9|-
TGTGCCAGCAGCGCGACTTATGGCTACACCTTC
CASSATYGYTF
>TRBJ1-2|-|TRBV6-2/TRBV6-3|-
TGTGCCAGCAGGCGACCTACGGAGGGCTACACCTTC
CASRRPTEGYTF
>TRBJ2-3|-|TRBV20-1|-
TGCAGTGCTAGCGCGGGGGCGGGGCCGGACACAGATACGCAGTATTTT
CSASAGAGPDTDTQYF
>TRBJ2-1|TRBD2|TRBV7-2|-
TGTGCCAGCAGCTTAAGGCTAGCGGGGGCTCACTCCTACAATGAGCAGTTCTTC
CASSLRLAGAHSYNEQFF
>TRBJ2-6|-|TRBV6-1|once
TGTGCCAGCCGACTAAGGGGTGGCACTGGGGCCAACGTCCTGACTTTC
CASRLRGGTGANVLTF
>TRBJ1-6|TRBD1|TRBV20-1|-
TGCAGTGCTTCCCTGACAGGGGCAGGTTCACCCCTCCACTTT
CSASLTGAGSPLHF
>TRBJ2-7|TRBD1|TRBV7-9|few
TGTGCCAGCAGCCCCCCGGGACAGGGGGCGGTCGGCGAGCAGTACTTC
CASSPPGQGAVGEQYF
>TRBJ2-3|TRBD2|TRBV20-1|-
TGCAGTGCTAGATTACCGGTGGGGGGGACCACAGATACGCAGTATTTT
CSARLPVGGTTDTQYF
>TRBJ1-5|-|TRBV28|few
TGTGCCAGCAGGTTACAGGGTGGGAGCAATCAGCCCCAGCATTTT
CASRLQGGSNQPQHF
>TRBJ2-7|-|TRBV5-6|-
TGTGCCAGCAGCTCAATTGGTCGATCAGGGAACGAGCAGTACTTC
CASSSIGRSGNEQYF
>TRBJ1-2|TRBD1|TRBV4-3|few
TGCGCCAGCAGCCCGTCATCGACAGGGGTTGGCTACACCTTC
CASSPSSTGVGYTF
>TRBJ1-1|-|TRBV18|-
TGTGCCAGCTCACCGAAACTGAACCCCACTGAAGCTTTCTTT
CASSPKLNPTEAFF
>TRBJ2-2|-|TRBV6-2/TRBV6-3|few
TGTGCCAGCAGCCTAGGGGACACCGGGGAGCTGTTTTTT
CASSLGDTGELFF
>TRBJ2-2|TRBD1|TRBV4-3|once
TGCGCCAGCAGCTTTGGGCAGGGGGATATCACCGGGGAGCTGTTTTTT
CASSFGQGDITGELFF
>TRBJ1-1|TRBD1|TRBV19|-
TGTGCCAGTAGTGCGGAAGCCGGGACAGGGACTGAAGCTTTCTTT
CASSAEAGTGTEAFF
>TRBJ1-5|-|TRBV12-3/TRBV12-4|few
TGTGCCAGCAGAGTAGAACAGCACGGTCAGCCCCAGCATTTT
CASRVEQHGQPQHF
>TRBJ1-6|-|TRBV14|-
TGTGCCAGCAGCCAAGGGACAGTTAATTCACCCCTCCACTTT
CASSQGTVNSPLHF
>TRBJ2-3|-|TRBV7-8|-
TGTGCCAGCAGCTTAGCACCAGGAATGTGGACAGATACGCAGTATTTT
CASSLAPGMWTDTQYF
>TRBJ2-3|TRBD2|TRBV28|once
TGTGCCAGCAGCTCCCAGGGAGGGCGGGGGGGGCGCACAGATACGCAGTATTTT
CASSSQGGRGGRTDTQYF
>TRBJ2-7|TRBD1|TRBV7-2|once
TGTGCCAGCAGCCAGGTGGGGACAGGGGGTTCCGAGCAGTACTTC
CASSQVGTGGSEQYF
>TRBJ1-1|-|TRBV19|few
TGTGCCAGTACGGAAGGGGCGCGTACTGAAGCTTTCTTT
CASTEGARTEAFF
>TRBJ2-2|-|TRBV15|-
TGTGCCACCAGCACGAGGACGGTTTCGAACACCGGGGAGCTGTTTTTT
CATSTRTVSNTGELFF
>TRBJ1-2|TRBD1|TRBV5-6|-
TGTGCCAGCAGCATCGGGACAGCTGGTGGCTACACCTTC
CASSIGTAGGYTF
>TRBJ2-7|-|TRBV11-2|-
TGTGCCAGCAGCGCCCTGAGGAGCTCCTACGAGCAGTACTTC
CASSALRSSYEQYF
>TRBJ1-1|-|TRBV19|-
TGTGCCAGTAGCCAATTGGGGGGCGGTTGGGGTGAAGCTTTCTTT
CASSQLGGGWGEAFF
>TRBJ2-7|TRBD2|TRBV20-1|few
TGCAGTGCTAGACGCTTAGCGGGGAGCTCCTACGAGCAGTACTTC
CSARRLAGSSYEQYF
>TRBJ1-2|TRBD1|TRBV7-8|few
TGTGCCAGCAGCTTAGACGTTCAGGGGGGCTATGGCTACACCTTC
CASSLDVQGGYGYTF
>TRBJ1-2|TRBD1|TRBV6-5|once
TGTGCCAGCAGTTACCGGGGGACAGACTATGGCTACACCTTC
CASSYRGTDYGYTF
>TRBJ2-3|-|TRBV6-1|few
TGTGCCAGCAGACGCGGGGTAGGCGCAGATACGCAGTATTTT
CASRRGVGADTQYF
>TRBJ2-7|TRBD1|TRBV27|-
TGTGCCAGCAGGACATATTCACAGGGGACCAACGAGCAGTACTTC
CASRTYSQGTNEQYF
>TRBJ2-3|-|TRBV5-1|-
TGCGCCAGCAGCTTACGGGTATCCACAGATACGCAGTATTTT
CASSLRVSTDTQYF
>TRBJ1-4|-|TRBV20-1|-
TGCAGTGCTAGAGATCCCCAGGGTAGGAGGTCTGCTAATGAAAAACTGTTTTTT
CSARDPQGRRSANEKLFF
>TRBJ2-7|TRBD1|TRBV18|once
TGTGCCAGCTCAATCAAAACCGGGACAGGGGGAGGAGGGCCATTCTACGAGCAGTACTTC
CASSIKTGTGGGGPFYEQYF
>TRBJ1-5|TRBD1|TRBV28|-
TGTGCCAGCAGGACAGGGGGGTCGGGGATAGGTAATCAGCCCCAGCATTTT
CASRTGGSGIGNQPQHF
>TRBJ2-7|-|TRBV6-1|-
TGTGCCAGCACCATGGGGGGGGCCGTGAACGAGCAGTACTTC
CASTMGGAVNEQYF
>TRBJ1-6|-|TRBV7-8|few
TGTGCCAGCAGCGGAAGTGGGGGATCACCCCTCCACTTT
CASSGSGGSPLHF
>TRBJ1-5|-|TRBV7-2|few
TGTGCCAGCAGCTTATATCCGAGGGGGTCTCAGCCCCAGCATTTT
CASSLYPRGSQPQHF
>TRBJ2-5|TRBD2|TRBV7-7|large
TGTGCCAGCAGCTCGCTAGCGGGGGGGCTGGAGACCCAGTACTTC
CASSSLAGGLETQYF
>TRBJ2-2|TRBD1|TRBV6-1|few
TGTGCCAGCAGCAACGACAGGGTGGTCACCGGGGAGCTGTTTTTT
CASSNDRVVTGELFF
>TRBJ2-7|-|TRBV7-2|-
TGTGCCACCAGAGGGGGATCCGGCCACGAGCAGTACTTC
CATRGGSGHEQYF
>TRBJ2-2|TRBD1|TRBV7-2|few
TGTGCCAACCCCGGGACAGGGGGCAATAAAGCCGGGGAGCTGTTTTTT
CANPGTGGNKAGELFF
>TRBJ1-1|TRBD1|TRBV30|-
TGTGCCTGGAATTCGGCTGGGACAGCAAACACTGAAGCTTTCTTT
CAWNSAGTANTEAFF
>TRBJ2-3|-|TRBV7-6|few
TGTGCCAGCACCAAAACCTACCGGGGATCGATAGATACGCAGTATTTT
CASTKTYRGSIDTQYF
>TRBJ2-7|-|TRBV7-8|-
TGTGCCAGCGGGGTAGCGGAGGGGTTTTACGAGCAGTACTTC
CASGVAEGFYEQYF
>TRBJ2-3|-|TRBV7-9|few
TGTGCCAGCAGCTTAGTCAGGGCAGATACGCAGTATTTT
CASSLVRADTQYF
>TRBJ1-2|-|TRBV12-5|-
TGTGCTAGTGGTTTGGTACTCGAGGGACCGGGGGGCTACACCTTC
CASGLVLEGPGGYTF
>TRBJ1-1|-|TRBV5-1|-
TGCGCCAGCAGCTATCGAGGGGAGGGCACTGAAGCTTTCTTT
CASSYRGEGTEAFF
>TRBJ2-1|-|TRBV6-5|-
TGTGCTAGCAGTTACTCGATTCCGGGGTCTAGCTCCTACAATGAGCAGTTCTTC
CASSYSIPGSSSYNEQFF
>TRBJ2-3|-|TRBV2|-
TGTGCCAGCAGATCAAGGGATACGCAGTATTTT
CASRSRDTQYF
>TRBJ2-7|TRBD2|TRBV20-1|few
TGCAGTGCTACCAACCTAGCGGGAGGACCCTACGAGCAGTACTTC
CSATNLAGGPYEQYF
>TRBJ1-1|-|TRBV6-1|few
TGTGCCAGCAGTGAGTCACCTGACGGGGCTTTCTTT
CASSESPDGAFF
>TRBJ2-2|-|TRBV5-1|-
TGCGCCAGCAGCTTGGGACGGACCAGTTACACCGGGGAGCTGTTTTTT
CASSLGRTSYTGELFF
>TRBJ2-7|-|TRBV5-1|few
TGCGCCAGCAGCTTGTTCCCGGAATCCTACGAGCAGTACTTC
CASSLFPESYEQYF
>TRBJ1-6|TRBD1|TRBV27|few
TGTGCCAGCAGTTTAAGCCCGCAGGGGGGTGCTTCACCCCTCCACTTT
CASSLSPQGGASPLHF
>TRBJ1-1|-|TRBV6-4|few
TGTGCCAGCAGTGACGGCAGGAACACTGAAGCTTTCTTT
CASSDGRNTEAFF
>TRBJ2-7|-|TRBV6-2/TRBV6-3|-
TGTGCCAGCAGTTACTCGGACTATTCCTACGAGCAGTACTTC
CASSYSDYSYEQYF
>TRBJ1-1|TRBD1|TRBV20-1|-
TGCAGTGCTAGAGGAGGTAGGGACAGAGAAGCTTTCTTT
CSARGGRDREAFF
>TRBJ2-2|-|TRBV5-1|-
TGCGCCAGCAGCCTGGATTACCCCTACGGGGAGCTGTTTTTT
CASSLDYPYGELFF
>TRBJ1-2|-|TRBV19|few
TGTGCCAGTAGTATAGTGAGCGGAGGCGCGGGCTACACCTTC
CASSIVSGGAGYTF
>TRBJ2-1|TRBD2|TRBV27|-
TGTGCCAGCAGTTCGATGAACGGAGCGGGAGACAATGAGCAGTTCTTC
CASSSMNGAGDNEQFF